This T cell receptor (beta chain) originates from a study of cytomegalovirus exposure and HLA in healthy donors. The germline V gene has CDR1 SGHVS and CDR2 FNYEAQ. CDR3 size: 18 residues. V was clipped by 6 bases and J by 0 bases, with 21 bases between them. Vbeta (60) and Jbeta (13) primers were used in the PCR. Using immunoSEQ multiplex PCR, the repertoire was profiled, and TCRdb retains in-frame clones only, with some absent. The sample carries under 120,000 clones, roughly 69% recorded once. This clone was counted a few times. J is TRBJ2-1 and V is TRBV7-6; possible D gene TRBD2, 6 bases. The sample taken for sequencing was PBMCs. The source is a man younger than 40 in good health and CMV-seropositive. The CDR3 protein is CASSPGAASALSYNEQFF. DNA of the CDR3: TGTGCCAGCAGTCCCGGGGCGGCTAGCGCCCTCTCCTACAATGAGCAGTTCTTC.